The 22 T cell receptor beta chains below all came from one sample that was sequenced in a study of blood T cell repertoires in COVID-19. Clones were sequenced by immunoSEQ multiplex PCR, and TCRdb holds only the in-frame ones, with some missing. The data contain approximately 190,000 clones, 80% to 85% of them singletons. Sequenced material: peripheral blood. The origin of the receptors is a woman between 40 and 55 years old with acute or convalescent COVID-19.

The chain joins TRBV28 to TRBJ1-1; D gene ambiguous. V was pared by 5 bases and J by 0 bases, with 19 bases between. The CDR3 is 17 amino acids. Germline V gives CDR1 MDHEN, CDR2 SYDVKM. The chain's CDR3 is CASSPLGRPPLNTEAFF. The CDR3, as DNA: TGTGCCAGCAGTCCCCTCGGGAGGCCCCCTTTGAACACTGAAGCTTTCTTT. The full variable domain, completed using reference TRBV28 and TRBJ1-1, is DVKVTQSSRYLVKRTGEKVFLECVQDMDHENMFWYRQDPGLGLRLIYFSYDVKMKEKGDIPEGYSVSREKKERFSLILESASTNQTSMYLCASSPLGRPPLNTEAFFGQGTRLTVV.

This clone was counted ten times or more. This chain connects TRBV14 to TRBJ2-7; D is possibly TRBD2 (5 bases). The CDR3 consists of 14 residues. With 4 bases removed from V and 3 bases from J, the gap between germline ends came to 13 bases. CDR1 and CDR2 (germline): SGHDN, FVKESK. The CDR3 DNA reads as TGTGCCAGCAGCCCAAGGCGGGCTGGCTACGAGCAGTACTTC. Its protein is CASSPRRAGYEQYF.

This clone showed up just a few times. The chain recombines TRBV5-1 with TRBJ2-4; D possibly corresponds to TRBD2 (6 bases). Germline V gives CDR1 SGHRS, CDR2 YFSETQ. CDR3 length: 14 residues. V was clipped by 4 bases and J by 6 bases, with 14 bases between them. CDR3 coding DNA: TGCGCCAGCAGCCCCGGAGTCGGGGGAAACATTCAGTACTTC. It yields the protein CASSPGVGGNIQYF.

The V gene is TRBV6-4, the J gene TRBJ2-1; 15 nucleotides align to TRBD2. Germline assignment: CDR1 MRHNA and CDR2 SNTAGT. V dropped 2 bases and J dropped 9; count of bases not matched to a gene: 2. The CDR3 runs 15 residues. The DNA for the CDR3 is TGTGCCAGCAGTGACACGGGACTAGCGGGAGGTGAGCAGTTCTTC. Its translation is CASSDTGLAGGEQFF.

This chain uses TRBV24-1 with TRBJ1-2, with unresolved D. This CDR3 has 12 amino acids. Per the germline V gene, CDR1 is KGHDR and CDR2 is SFDVKD. Trimming cost V 5 bases and J 7 bases, with 10 bases left between them. The CDR3 is CATSAREGGYTF. For the CDR3, the DNA is TGTGCCACCAGTGCCCGTGAGGGTGGCTACACCTTC.

The CDR3 loop reads CASSVPGQGLLNTEAFF. The CDR3 region has the DNA TGTGCCAGCAGCGTACCGGGACAGGGCCTTTTGAACACTGAAGCTTTCTTT. The J gene is TRBJ1-1, the V gene TRBV7-9, with 9 bases aligning to TRBD1. J gave up 0 bases and V 5 bases, and 10 bases lay outside the gene matches. Germline V gene sequence: CDR1 SEHNR, CDR2 FQNEAQ (reference sequence). The CDR3 consists of 17 residues.

This clone was seen only once. This chain connects TRBV9 to TRBJ2-3; no firm D call. V lost 3 bases and J lost 6, with 14 bases in between. CDR1 and CDR2 (germline): SGDLS, YYNGEE. The CDR3 contains 14 residues. In DNA, the CDR3 is TGTGCCAGCAGCGCCTTCCCGGTCGGGGATACGCAGTATTTT. Translated: CASSAFPVGDTQYF. The full variable domain, completed using reference TRBV9 and TRBJ2-3, is DSGVTQTPKHLITATGQRVTLRCSPRSGDLSVYWYQQSLDQGLQFLIQYYNGEERAKGNILERFSAQQFPDLHSELNLSSLELGDSALYFCASSAFPVGDTQYFGPGTRLTVL.

The chain links TRBV10-3 to TRBJ1-2; D may be TRBD1 (5 bases). From germline, CDR1 is ENHRY and CDR2 SYGVKD. The CDR3 consists of 14 residues. Trimming cost V 2 bases and J 5 bases, with 12 bases left between them. In DNA, the CDR3 is TGTGCCATCAGTGAGACAGGCACTGGGTATGGCTACACCTTC. Encoded protein: CAISETGTGYGYTF.

The gene calls are TRBV5-6 and TRBJ1-2, with TRBD1 identical over 9 bases. This CDR3 has 18 amino acids. The germline V gene encodes CDR1 SGHDT and CDR2 YYEEEE. Trimming removed 4 bases from V and 3 bases from J; junction bases left unmatched: 16. This chain's CDR3 is CASSPYLAGTGLYYGYTF. The CDR3 DNA is TGTGCCAGCAGCCCTTACCTAGCCGGGACAGGGCTTTACTATGGCTACACCTTC.

This clone was detected only once. The chain links TRBV3-1 (or the pseudogene TRBV3-2) to TRBJ2-7; a possible D gene is TRBD1 (5 bases). The CDR3 covers 14 residues. The germline V gene encodes CDR1 LGHDT and CDR2 YNNKEL (reference sequence). The ends were cut back, 2 bases at V and 1 base at J, with 9 bases in the middle. CDR3 sequence: CASSQQQVSYEQYF. CDR3 in DNA: TGTGCCAGCAGCCAACAACAGGTATCCTACGAGCAGTACTTC.

This clone has ten or more counts. This rearrangement joins TRBV27 to TRBJ2-4; D perhaps matches TRBD2 (6 bases). The CDR3 is 14 residues long. Germline V CDR1 and CDR2: MNHEY, SMNVEV (reference sequence). Trimming left V 6 bases short and J 6 bases short, with 15 bases between. The CDR3 DNA reads TGTGCCAGCAGGTCCGGAGGGAGCCGAAACATTCAGTACTTC. It is translated as CASRSGGSRNIQYF.

The chain carries TRBV18 and TRBJ1-1, with D unresolved. Trimming shortened V by 2 bases and J by 7 bases, and 17 bases separated the two germline ends. Germline V CDR1 and CDR2: KGHSH, LQKENI. This CDR3 comprises 15 residues. The CDR3 DNA follows: TGTGCCAGCTCACCATATACGGGGAAGGCTAGTGAAGCTTTCTTT. It is translated as CASSPYTGKASEAFF.

V usage is TRBV15 and J usage is TRBJ1-4, with D uncertain. The CDR3 has 14 amino acids. Germline assignment: CDR1 LNHNV and CDR2 YYDKDF (reference sequence). The V and J ends lost 0 bases and 6 bases respectively, with 8 bases between them. In DNA form, the CDR3 reads TGTGCCACCAGCAGAGATCGTCGGGATGAAAAACTGTTTTTT. Amino acids: CATSRDRRDEKLFF.

This clone was seen only once. The gene calls are TRBV6-5 and TRBJ2-4; TRBD1 aligns across 7 bases. CDR1 MNHEY and CDR2 SVGAGI come from the germline V gene. The CDR3 runs to 14 residues. Losses at the gene ends were 6 bases for V and 6 bases for J; bases not matched to a gene: 8. This CDR3 is CASSLTGAGNIQYF. The CDR3, as DNA: TGTGCCAGCAGCCTTACAGGGGCGGGAAACATTCAGTACTTC.

The V call is TRBV5-8, the J call TRBJ1-2; possible D gene TRBD1, 6 bases. V was clipped by 4 bases and J by 2 bases, with 15 bases between them. CDR1 is SGHTS and CDR2 is YDEGEE in the germline V gene. This CDR3 region has 15 residues. DNA for the CDR3: TGTGCCAGCAGCCTGCCGGGACACGGGAACTATGGCTACACCTTC. Translating it yields CASSLPGHGNYGYTF.

CDR3 bases: TGTGCCAGCAGCCCTTATAGCGGGGGGGCTACAGATACGCAGTATTTT. Its translation: CASSPYSGGATDTQYF. V usage is TRBV7-3 and J usage is TRBJ2-3; 11 bases match TRBD2. Germline CDR1 reads SGHTA; CDR2 reads FQGTGA. CDR3 length: 16 residues. J gave up 3 bases and V 5 bases, and 7 bases lay outside the gene matches.

This clone came up a few times. This chain joins TRBV5-6 and TRBJ2-3; possible D gene TRBD2, 5 bases. Germline CDR1 SGHDT, CDR2 YYEEEE. The CDR3 sequence is 16 residues long. Trimming took 2 bases from V and 3 from J, leaving 16 bases between them. The CDR3 region has the DNA TGTGCCAGCAGCTTCCTTGGCGGAGGTGGAACAGATACGCAGTATTTT. It specifies CASSFLGGGGTDTQYF.

The V and J genes are TRBV9 and TRBJ1-3; D is undetermined. This CDR3 comprises 18 residues. The V end was cut by 3 bases, the J end by 0 bases, with 19 bases between. Germline V gene sequence: CDR1 SGDLS, CDR2 YYNGEE. CDR3 nucleotide sequence: TGTGCCAGCAGCGCCGAATTTCGACGGGAGTACTCTGGAAACACCATATATTTT. Its translation: CASSAEFRREYSGNTIYF.

The genes are TRBV28 and TRBJ1-2, with TRBD1 matching over 9 bases. CDR3 size: 17 residues. Germline V gene data show CDR1 as MDHEN and CDR2 as SYDVKM. Trimming removed 5 bases from V and 1 base from J; junction bases left unmatched: 11. CDR3 sequence (DNA): TGTGCCAGCAGTCCCTCCGACAGGGGGGCCTTTAACTATGGCTACACCTTC. Translated, it gives CASSPSDRGAFNYGYTF.

The CDR3 region is CASSRDRGWAGELFF. CDR3 nucleotides: TGTGCCAGCAGTCGGGACAGGGGGTGGGCCGGGGAGCTGTTTTTT. This chain links TRBV6-5 with TRBJ2-2; 11 positions match TRBD1. The trim removed 5 bases at V and 6 bases at J, leaving 5 bases unmatched. Germline V gene data show CDR1 as MNHEY and CDR2 as SVGAGI. The CDR3 has 15 residues.

The gene calls are TRBV28 and TRBJ2-1; 8 bases map to TRBD2. Germline V gives CDR1 MDHEN, CDR2 SYDVKM. Germline trimming cut 10 bases from V and 4 bases from J; bases unmatched to any gene: 12. The CDR3 runs to 15 residues. The CDR3 nucleotides read TGTGCCACCGATACTCCCACGGGAGGGTACAATGAGCAGTTCTTC. Translation: CATDTPTGGYNEQFF.

This sequence joins TRBV5-1 and TRBJ2-2; the match to TRBD2 covers 13 bases. Germline CDR1 is SGHRS and CDR2 is YFSETQ. Losses at the gene ends were 4 bases for V and 0 bases for J; bases not matched to a gene: 9. The CDR3 consists of 19 residues. As DNA, the CDR3 is TGCGCCAGCAGCCATCTACGACTAGCGGGGGGCACGAACACCGGGGAGCTGTTTTTT. This gives the protein CASSHLRLAGGTNTGELFF.